A selection of T cell receptor beta chains follows, all from one sample in a study of radiotherapy plus CTLA-4 blockade in lung cancer. The repertoire was sequenced with immunoSEQ multiplex PCR; TCRdb's copy has only in-frame clones and lacks some. The data show some 90,000 clones, around 86% seen once. The sample consisted of peripheral blood, taken from a patient treated with radiotherapy plus ipilimumab. The receptors here all came from a human donor with non-small cell lung cancer who had stable disease on radiotherapy plus ipilimumab. Both conserved end residues are part of each CDR3. Each record gives: V gene, clone size, D gene, J gene, CDR3 DNA, CDR3 protein. D genes are given only for firm matches. Some rows have no size entry. The others give once, few or many, or a class for an expanded clone.

V: TRBV6-1
size: NA
D: NA
J: TRBJ1-1
DNA: TGTGCCAGCAGTGGGGTAGGGCCCGCTGAAGCTTTCTTT
CDR3: CASSGVGPAEAFF

V: TRBV9
size: NA
D: NA
J: TRBJ1-1
DNA: TGTGCCAGCAATCAAGGGAGGGAAACTGAAGCTTTCTTT
CDR3: CASNQGRETEAFF

V: TRBV19
size: NA
D: NA
J: TRBJ2-3
DNA: TGTGCCAGTAGTATCTGGGGAGATACGCAGTATTTT
CDR3: CASSIWGDTQYF

V: TRBV14
size: NA
D: TRBD1
J: TRBJ2-1
DNA: TGTGCCAGCAGCCTAGGGACAGTTTACAATGAGCAGTTCTTC
CDR3: CASSLGTVYNEQFF

V: TRBV30
size: NA
D: NA
J: TRBJ2-2
DNA: TGTGCCTGGAGTAGCGGACTAATCGGGGAGCTGTTTTTT
CDR3: CAWSSGLIGELFF

V: TRBV18
size: once
D: TRBD2
J: TRBJ2-5
DNA: TGTGCCAGCTCACCATTCCGCGGGGGGGAGACCCAGTACTTC
CDR3: CASSPFRGGETQYF

V: TRBV29-1
size: NA
D: NA
J: TRBJ1-6
DNA: TGCAGCGTTGTGCAGGGAGGGTTCCTCCACTTT
CDR3: CSVVQGGFLHF

V: TRBV19
size: NA
D: NA
J: TRBJ1-5
DNA: TGTGCCAGTAGTCCAGCGGGGGGGCAGCCCCAGCATTTT
CDR3: CASSPAGGQPQHF

V: TRBV19
size: NA
D: NA
J: TRBJ1-1
DNA: TGTGCCAGTAGTGGACAGCCGAACACTGAAGCTTTCTTT
CDR3: CASSGQPNTEAFF

V: TRBV27
size: NA
D: TRBD2
J: TRBJ2-3
DNA: TGTGCCAGCAGGCTAGCGGGAGTCGCAGATACGCAGTATTTT
CDR3: CASRLAGVADTQYF

V: TRBV4-2
size: NA
D: TRBD1
J: TRBJ2-7
DNA: TGTGCCAGCAGCCAAGAAAAAGGGACAGGACTCTACGAGCAGTACTTC
CDR3: CASSQEKGTGLYEQYF

V: TRBV7-3
size: NA
D: TRBD2
J: TRBJ2-1
DNA: TGTGCCAGCAGGTTAGGTAGCGGGGCGAATGAGCAGTTCTTC
CDR3: CASRLGSGANEQFF

V: TRBV27
size: NA
D: NA
J: TRBJ1-4
DNA: TGTGCCAGCAGGGCCTCCACTAATGAAAAACTGTTTTTT
CDR3: CASRASTNEKLFF

V: TRBV13
size: few
D: TRBD2
J: TRBJ2-2
DNA: TGTGCCAGCAGTCACAGACGAACCAGCGGGAGGGACACCGGGGAGCTGTTTTTT
CDR3: CASSHRRTSGRDTGELFF

V: TRBV9
size: NA
D: TRBD1
J: TRBJ2-3
DNA: TGTGCCAGCAGCGGCCGGGACAGGGGGAGCACAGATACGCAGTATTTT
CDR3: CASSGRDRGSTDTQYF

V: TRBV2
size: once
D: NA
J: TRBJ2-6
DNA: TGTGCCAGCAGCGGGGTAGGGGGTCCTGGGGCCAACGTCCTGACTTTC
CDR3: CASSGVGGPGANVLTF

V: TRBV19
size: NA
D: NA
J: TRBJ2-6
DNA: TGTGCCAGTAGTATGTTGGGATCTGGGGCCAACGTCCTGACTTTC
CDR3: CASSMLGSGANVLTF

V: TRBV30
size: NA
D: NA
J: TRBJ2-7
DNA: TGTGCCTGGAGTGGGGTCTACGAGCAGTACTTC
CDR3: CAWSGVYEQYF

V: TRBV13
size: once
D: TRBD1
J: TRBJ2-7
DNA: TGTGCCAGCAGCTCCCGGGACAGGGGATCCTACGAGCAGTACTTC
CDR3: CASSSRDRGSYEQYF

V: TRBV30
size: NA
D: NA
J: TRBJ2-2
DNA: TGTGCCTGGAGTGTTTTTCGCGGGGAGCTGTTTTTT
CDR3: CAWSVFRGELFF

V: TRBV9
size: NA
D: NA
J: TRBJ2-3
DNA: TGTGCCAGCAGCGTACGGGGTTATCGCACAGATACGCAGTATTTT
CDR3: CASSVRGYRTDTQYF

V: TRBV6-4
size: few
D: NA
J: TRBJ1-2
DNA: TGTGCCAGCAGTTTACGGACAGCTAACTATGGCTACACCTTC
CDR3: CASSLRTANYGYTF

V: TRBV11-2
size: NA
D: NA
J: TRBJ1-4
DNA: TGTGCCAGCAGCCCCCGCGGGACCCCAAATGAAAAACTGTTTTTT
CDR3: CASSPRGTPNEKLFF

V: TRBV7-6
size: once
D: TRBD1
J: TRBJ1-6
DNA: TGTGCCAGCAGCTTAAACTGGGACAGGGAAAATTCACCCCTCCACTTT
CDR3: CASSLNWDRENSPLHF

V: TRBV5-1
size: NA
D: TRBD1
J: TRBJ1-4
DNA: TGCGCCAGCAGCACGAGACAGGGAGAAAAACTGTTTTTT
CDR3: CASSTRQGEKLFF

V: TRBV5-1
size: NA
D: TRBD1
J: TRBJ2-7
DNA: TGCGCCAGCAGCTTGGAAAGGGGGCCATCCTACGAGCAGTACTTC
CDR3: CASSLERGPSYEQYF

V: TRBV18
size: NA
D: NA
J: TRBJ2-7
DNA: TGTGCCAGCGCCGAACAGGGTGGGTACGAGCAGTACTTC
CDR3: CASAEQGGYEQYF

V: TRBV9
size: NA
D: TRBD1
J: TRBJ1-6
DNA: TGTGCCAGCAGCGCTGACAGGGTTTCACCCCTCCACTTT
CDR3: CASSADRVSPLHF

V: TRBV19
size: NA
D: NA
J: TRBJ1-4
DNA: TGTGCCAGTAAAAGAGGGGACGGACGTAATGAAAAACTGTTTTTT
CDR3: CASKRGDGRNEKLFF

V: TRBV18
size: NA
D: NA
J: TRBJ2-1
DNA: TGTGCCAGCTCCCTCGGACTAAACAATGAGCAGTTCTTC
CDR3: CASSLGLNNEQFF

V: TRBV18
size: NA
D: NA
J: TRBJ2-3
DNA: TGTGCCAGCTCACCGAATCTACTAGGGCAGTATTTT
CDR3: CASSPNLLGQYF

V: TRBV11-3
size: NA
D: NA
J: TRBJ2-7
DNA: TGTGCCAGCAGCTTTGACAGCTCCTACGAGCAGTACTTC
CDR3: CASSFDSSYEQYF

V: TRBV29-1
size: NA
D: NA
J: TRBJ2-1
DNA: TGCAGCGTTGGTACGTGGAGCTCCTACAATGAGCAGTTCTTC
CDR3: CSVGTWSSYNEQFF

V: TRBV2
size: NA
D: TRBD1
J: TRBJ2-4
DNA: TGTGCCAGCAGGACCGGGACAGGGGAGAACGGTAGTCCCAAAAACATTCAGTACTTC
CDR3: CASRTGTGENGSPKNIQYF

V: TRBV6-5
size: NA
D: TRBD1
J: TRBJ1-5
DNA: TGTGCCAGCAGCCGACAGGGGGGAAATCAGCCCCAGCATTTT
CDR3: CASSRQGGNQPQHF

V: TRBV20-1
size: NA
D: NA
J: TRBJ2-1
DNA: TGCAGTGCTACGACTAGGAATGAGCAGTTCTTC
CDR3: CSATTRNEQFF

V: TRBV28
size: NA
D: TRBD2
J: TRBJ2-5
DNA: TGTGCCTCAAGTTTCGGGGCGACTAGCGTCATGGAGACCCAGTACTTC
CDR3: CASSFGATSVMETQYF

V: TRBV7-9
size: NA
D: NA
J: TRBJ1-2
DNA: TGTGCCAGCAGCGTAGGGACCCTCGCTTTCAATGGCTACACCTTC
CDR3: CASSVGTLAFNGYTF

V: TRBV10-1
size: NA
D: NA
J: TRBJ2-7
DNA: TGCGCCGGGGGGGCGGGCCCCTCCTACGAGCAGTACTTC
CDR3: CAGGAGPSYEQYF

V: TRBV2
size: once
D: NA
J: TRBJ2-7
DNA: TGTGCCAGCAGTGGGTCCTACGAGCAGTACTTC
CDR3: CASSGSYEQYF

V: TRBV6-6
size: NA
D: NA
J: TRBJ2-1
DNA: TGTGCCAGCAGTTACTCGCCGGGTGCGGGTGAGCAGTTCTTC
CDR3: CASSYSPGAGEQFF

V: TRBV7-9
size: NA
D: TRBD1
J: TRBJ2-7
DNA: TGTGCCAGCAGCAATCCGGGACAGGGAACCTACGAGCAGTACTTC
CDR3: CASSNPGQGTYEQYF

V: TRBV6-5
size: NA
D: NA
J: TRBJ2-2
DNA: TGTGCCAGCAGTTGGGGATCTGGCGGGGAGCTGTTTTTT
CDR3: CASSWGSGGELFF

V: TRBV7-9
size: NA
D: NA
J: TRBJ1-5
DNA: TGTGCCAGCAGCTTAGTTAGCAATCAGCCCCAGCATTTT
CDR3: CASSLVSNQPQHF

V: TRBV10-3
size: NA
D: NA
J: TRBJ1-5
DNA: TGTGCCATCAGTGAGTCCGGCGGAAGAAGCAATCAGCCCCAGCATTTT
CDR3: CAISESGGRSNQPQHF